Described below is a single TCR beta chain sequence and its context. Its antigen is currently unknown. The sample originates from a study of cytomegalovirus exposure and HLA in healthy donors. Study-wide points: A further, later analysis showed that HLA-associated TCR beta chains (compared with equally common others) were more clonally expanded. In a later analysis, productive TCRs from donors in an Asian-associated ancestry cluster reportedly carried fewer N-insertions than the cohort mean. Presence/absence analysis assumed near-uniform sequencing depth across donors. Across HLA loci, a later analysis found differing TCR association rates, with DRB1 most and HLA-C fewest.

PCR was performed using 60 Vbeta and 13 Jbeta primers. Generated by immunoSEQ multiplex PCR, the TCRdb table keeps only in-frame clones and is missing some. The data contain more than 200,000 clones, 65% to 90% of them seen just once; the ten biggest clones take up over 1.1%. Trimming stripped 8 bases from V and 2 bases from J, with 13 bases between. Germline lookup yields CDR1 MNHNY and CDR2 SVGAGI (reference sequence). The CDR3 is made up of 14 amino acids. The TCR sequence derives from a girl aged 10-17 years in good health and CMV-seronegative. This chain uses TRBV6-6 with TRBJ1-5; no clear D. Sequenced input: PBMCs. The CDR3 nucleotides are TGTGCCAGCGGTATCTTAACAGGCAATCAGCCCCAGCATTTT. Translation: CASGILTGNQPQHF.